This TCR beta chain appears in the sequencing data of a study of blood T cell repertoires in COVID-19. Across the whole study: Whether acute or convalescent, the COVID-19 samples came from the United States, Italy and Spain. Sample material is recorded as cDNA or gDNA derived from T cells, B-cell-depleted T cells, or PBMCs.

Trimming shortened V by 5 bases and J by 6 bases, and 8 bases separated the two germline ends. The CDR3 contains 12 residues. The germline V gene has CDR1 SGHTA and CDR2 FQGTGA. Original processing methods: Cell counts per sample came from amplifying reference gene primers. Measured with immunoSEQ multiplex PCR; TCRdb has only the in-frame clones, and not every one. V and J calls and clone size are given by that table; D and trimming were obtained from the DNA. The sample includes approximately 350,000 clones, roughly 90% of them seen just once. Sequenced: peripheral blood. This chain links TRBV7-3 with TRBJ2-1; D is undetermined. The receptor was isolated from a man aged 40-50 years with acute or convalescent COVID-19. CDR3 nucleotides: TGTGCCAGCAGCCCCGGTACCAATGAGCAGTTCTTC. This sequence encodes CASSPGTNEQFF.